The entry that follows covers one TCR beta chain sequence. Its antigen remains unidentified. Both 60 Vbeta primers and 13 Jbeta primers went into the PCR. Produced via immunoSEQ multiplex PCR; TCRdb's table is partial and in-frame only. The data contain 70,000 to 95,000 clones, roughly 86% of them singletons. The data are from a study of cytomegalovirus exposure and HLA in healthy donors. At the level of the study: About 85 million unique TCR sequences came from HLA-typed donors in an early release. Study results and limitations: In an earlier analysis, productive rearrangement rates for most beta V segments clustered near 87% or 30%. A missense variant in DCLRE1C was later tied to TCR beta V- and J-gene trimming.

CDR1 is MNHEY and CDR2 is SMNVEV in the germline V gene (reference sequence). The CDR3 runs to 11 residues. V gave up 8 bases and J gave up 4 bases, with 9 bases separating them. This chain uses TRBV27 with TRBJ2-7; TRBD1 might be the D (6 bases). This clonotype was obtained from a woman between 18 and 29 years old in good health and CMV-seropositive. The sequenced sample was PBMCs. The CDR3 DNA is TGTGCCAGCGGTCAGGGGTACGAGCAGTACTTC. It yields the protein CASGQGYEQYF.